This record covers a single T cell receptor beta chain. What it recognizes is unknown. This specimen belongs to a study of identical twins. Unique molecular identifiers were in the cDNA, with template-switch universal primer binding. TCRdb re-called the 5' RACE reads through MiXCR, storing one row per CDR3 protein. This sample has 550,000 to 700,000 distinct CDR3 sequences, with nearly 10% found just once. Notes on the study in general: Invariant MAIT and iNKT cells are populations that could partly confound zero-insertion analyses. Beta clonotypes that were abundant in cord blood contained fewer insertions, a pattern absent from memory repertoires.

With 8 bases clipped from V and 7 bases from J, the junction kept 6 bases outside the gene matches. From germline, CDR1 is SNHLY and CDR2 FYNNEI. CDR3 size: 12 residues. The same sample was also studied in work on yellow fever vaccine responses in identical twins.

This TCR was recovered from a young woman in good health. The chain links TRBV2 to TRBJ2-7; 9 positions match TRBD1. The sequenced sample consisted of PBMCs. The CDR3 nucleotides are TGTGCCAGCCGGGACAGGGTTTGGGAGCAGTACTTC. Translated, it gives CASRDRVWEQYF. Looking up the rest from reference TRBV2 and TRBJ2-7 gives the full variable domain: EPEVTQTPSHQVTQMGQEVILRCVPISNHLYFYWYRQILGQKVEFLVSFYNNEISEKSEIFDDQFSVERPDGSNFTLKIRSTKLEDSAMYFCASRDRVWEQYFGPGTRLTVT.